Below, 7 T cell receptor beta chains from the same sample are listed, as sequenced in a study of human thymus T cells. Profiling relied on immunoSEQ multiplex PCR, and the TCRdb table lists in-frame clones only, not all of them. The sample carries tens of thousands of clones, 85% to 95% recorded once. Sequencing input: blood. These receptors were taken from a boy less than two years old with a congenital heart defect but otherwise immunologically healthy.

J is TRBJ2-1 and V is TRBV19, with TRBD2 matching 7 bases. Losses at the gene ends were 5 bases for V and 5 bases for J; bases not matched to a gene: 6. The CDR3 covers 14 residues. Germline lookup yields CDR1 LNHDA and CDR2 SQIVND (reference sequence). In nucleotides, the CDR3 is TGTGCCAGTAGTCTGTCCGGGGGGAACAATGAGCAGTTCTTC. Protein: CASSLSGGNNEQFF.

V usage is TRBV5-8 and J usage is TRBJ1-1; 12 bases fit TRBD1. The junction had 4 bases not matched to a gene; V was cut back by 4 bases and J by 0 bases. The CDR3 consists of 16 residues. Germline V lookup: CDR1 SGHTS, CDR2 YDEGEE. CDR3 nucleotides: TGTGCCAGCAGCCACGGGACAGGGGGCATGAACACTGAAGCTTTCTTT. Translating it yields CASSHGTGGMNTEAFF.

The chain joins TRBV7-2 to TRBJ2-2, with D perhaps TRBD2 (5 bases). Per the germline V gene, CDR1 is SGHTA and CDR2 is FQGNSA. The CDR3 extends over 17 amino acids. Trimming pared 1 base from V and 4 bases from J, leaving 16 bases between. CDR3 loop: CASSLEMTNGGTGELFF. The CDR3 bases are TGTGCCAGCAGCTTAGAGATGACAAATGGAGGCACCGGGGAGCTGTTTTTT.

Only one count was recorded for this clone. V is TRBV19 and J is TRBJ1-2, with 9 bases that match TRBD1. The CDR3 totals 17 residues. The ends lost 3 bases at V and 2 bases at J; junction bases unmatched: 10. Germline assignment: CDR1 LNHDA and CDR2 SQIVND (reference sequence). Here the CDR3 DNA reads TGTGCCAGTAGTATCCCCGTACCGGGACAGGGAAACTATGGCTACACCTTC. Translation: CASSIPVPGQGNYGYTF.

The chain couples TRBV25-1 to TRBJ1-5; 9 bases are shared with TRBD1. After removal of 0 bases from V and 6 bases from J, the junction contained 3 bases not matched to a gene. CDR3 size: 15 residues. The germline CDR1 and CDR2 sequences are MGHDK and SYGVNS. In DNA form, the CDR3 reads TGTGCCAGCAGTGAATATTCGGACAGGGGTCAGCCCCAGCATTTT. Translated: CASSEYSDRGQPQHF.

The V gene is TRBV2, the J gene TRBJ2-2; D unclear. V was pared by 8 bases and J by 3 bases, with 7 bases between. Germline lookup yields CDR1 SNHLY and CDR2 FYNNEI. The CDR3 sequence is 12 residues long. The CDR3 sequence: CASHDDTGELFF. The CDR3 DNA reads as TGTGCCAGCCACGATGACACCGGGGAGCTGTTTTTT.

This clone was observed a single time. The CDR3 nucleotides are TGCAGCGTCGAGGACTATGGCTACACCTTC. Amino acids: CSVEDYGYTF. The chain combines TRBV29-1 with TRBJ1-2, with unresolved D. This CDR3 is built from 10 residues. From germline, CDR1 is SQVTM and CDR2 ANQGSEA. V lost 6 bases and J 3 bases, leaving 5 bases between the germline ends. Drawing the rest from reference TRBV29-1 and TRBJ1-2, the complete variable domain is SAVISQKPSRDICQRGTSLTIQCQVDSQVTMMFWYRQQPGQSLTLIATANQGSEATYESGFVIDKFPISRPNLTFSTLTVSNMSPEDSSIYLCSVEDYGYTFGSGTRLTVV.